This T cell receptor (beta chain) was recovered during a study of T cell responses to AZD1222 COVID-19 vaccine. Study outcomes and limitations: Baseline seropositives among AZD1222 recipients totaled only six. Across spike, vaccine-associated CD4 TCRs were found, dominant at 160-218 and 743-854. Spike-specific TCR breadth and depth rose after two AZD1222 doses. There were mostly white British donors and more females than males, and clonal diversity was possibly underestimated.

As for this clone: The antigen is unknown.

Here immunoSEQ multiplex PCR was the method, and the copy in TCRdb shows in-frame clones only, minus some. The top ten hold more than 20% of the sample, which has about 39,000 clones, about nine tenths seen once. The TCR originated in an adult who received the AZD1222 COVID-19 vaccine. Here the sequenced sample was peripheral blood, taken 28 days after the second AZD1222 dose.

The CDR3 nucleotides are TGCGCCAGCAGCTTGTCGGGGGGCCGGACTAATGAAAAACTGTTTTTT. Protein: CASSLSGGRTNEKLFF. This chain links TRBV5-1 with TRBJ1-4; D is possibly TRBD1 (6 bases). V lost 1 base, J lost 2 bases, and 12 bases lay in between. In germline, CDR1 is SGHRS, CDR2 YFSETQ. The CDR3 has 16 amino acids.